A single sample is the source of the 16 T cell receptor beta chains below, sequenced in a study of cytomegalovirus exposure and HLA in healthy donors. The PCR made use of 60 Vbeta and 13 Jbeta primers. Method: immunoSEQ multiplex PCR; TCRdb's copy keeps in-frame clones and lacks some. The ten most abundant clones cover 1.1% of a sample with 200,000 to 250,000 clones. Sequenced: PBMCs. The receptors derive from a girl between 2 and 10 years old in good health and CMV-seropositive.

V is TRBV11-2 and J is TRBJ2-7, with 9 bases lining up with TRBD2. Trimming at V came to 5 bases and at J to 0 bases, leaving 5 bases not matched to a gene. Germline V gene lookup returns CDR1 SGHAT and CDR2 FQNNGV. The CDR3 runs to 15 residues. CDR3 residues: CASSKTSGSSYEQYF. Written as DNA, the CDR3 is TGTGCCAGCAGCAAGACTAGCGGCAGCTCCTACGAGCAGTACTTC.

The V call is TRBV2, the J call TRBJ2-3, with TRBD1 as a possible D gene (6 bases). V was cut by 6 bases and J by 2 bases, with 9 bases left in between. Germline V gene lookup returns CDR1 SNHLY and CDR2 FYNNEI. The CDR3 extends over 13 amino acids. CDR3 DNA sequence: TGTGCCAGCAGCAGGGGATTCACAGATACGCAGTATTTT. The encoded protein is CASSRGFTDTQYF.

The genes are TRBV5-1 and TRBJ2-1, with 8 bases that match TRBD2. CDR1 is SGHRS, CDR2 YFSETQ, per germline. The V segment lost 4 bases and the J segment 9 bases; nucleotides outside the gene matches: 18. This CDR3 comprises 17 residues. The CDR3 region is CASSAPLATGGHSEQFF. CDR3 nucleotides: TGCGCCAGCAGCGCCCCCCTAGCAACGGGAGGGCACAGTGAGCAGTTCTTC. The full variable domain, its missing parts supplied by reference TRBV5-1 and TRBJ2-1, is KAGVTQTPRYLIKTRGQQVTLSCSPISGHRSVSWYQQTPGQGLQFLFEYFSETQRNKGNFPGRFSGRQFSNSRSEMNVSTLELGDSALYLCASSAPLATGGHSEQFFGPGTRLTVL.

The chain uses TRBV25-1 and TRBJ1-4; D is ambiguous. V shed 7 bases and J shed 3 bases, with 9 bases lying between them. CDR3 length: 13 residues. CDR1 and CDR2 (germline): MGHDK, SYGVNS. CDR3 sequence (DNA): TGTGCCAGCAACCATTTAGCTAATGAAAAACTGTTTTTT. Its translation is CASNHLANEKLFF.

The rearrangement joins TRBV28 to TRBJ2-3; D might be TRBD2 (6 bases). This CDR3 has 18 residues. The germline V gene encodes CDR1 MDHEN and CDR2 SYDVKM. Trimming took 6 bases from V and 0 from J, leaving 22 bases between them. The CDR3 sequence: CASSTITRWEESTDTQYF. The DNA for the CDR3 is TGTGCCAGCAGCACAATAACCCGCTGGGAGGAAAGCACAGATACGCAGTATTTT.

The chain is built from TRBV6-1 and TRBJ2-3; 7 nucleotides align to TRBD2. V shed 8 bases, J shed 6 bases, and the junction held 8 bases outside the gene matches. This CDR3 spans 13 amino acids. Per germline, CDR1 MNHNS and CDR2 SASEGT. CDR3 DNA: TGTGCCAGCTCCGGGAGGTTGCACGATACGCAGTATTTT. This gives the protein CASSGRLHDTQYF.

This CDR3 is CATSSGPRQALANYGYTF. CDR3 nucleotide sequence: TGTGCCACCAGCAGCGGACCCCGACAGGCTTTAGCTAACTATGGCTACACCTTC. V and J are TRBV15 and TRBJ1-2, with a tentative D call TRBD1 (6 bases). V lost 3 bases to trimming and J lost 0 bases, with 20 bases between them. Germline values: CDR1 LNHNV, CDR2 YYDKDF (reference sequence). The CDR3 sequence is 18 residues long.

The rearrangement joins TRBV6-4 to TRBJ2-2; 9 positions match TRBD2. Germline CDR1 reads MRHNA; CDR2 reads SNTAGT. Trimming removed 5 bases from V and 1 base from J; junction bases left unmatched: 2. This CDR3 region has 15 residues. The CDR3 protein is CASSLLAGNTGELFF. As DNA, the CDR3 is TGTGCCAGCAGTCTACTAGCGGGGAACACCGGGGAGCTGTTTTTT.

This chain links TRBV28 with TRBJ1-5; D is possibly TRBD1 (6 bases). CDR1 is MDHEN and CDR2 is SYDVKM in the germline V gene. The CDR3 covers 13 residues. The V end lost 7 bases, the J end lost 6 bases, and 13 bases lay between the germline ends. In DNA form, the CDR3 reads TGTGCCAGCACCGGTGGGGGCCTTCAGCCCCAGCATTTT. It yields the protein CASTGGGLQPQHF.

To note about this clone: This sample includes further DNA sequences coding for the same CDR3. In DNA, the CDR3 is TGTGCCAGCAGCTTAGGACAGGGCGAGACCCAGTACTTC. It translates to CASSLGQGETQYF. The chain uses TRBV7-2 and TRBJ2-5, with 7 bases matching TRBD1. CDR3 length: 13 residues. CDR1 is SGHTA and CDR2 is FQGNSA in the germline V gene. Trimming removed 1 base from V and 5 bases from J; junction bases left unmatched: 1.

The chain combines TRBV7-8 with TRBJ2-7, with 7 bases matching TRBD1. This CDR3 is built from 16 residues. The germline V gene encodes CDR1 SGHVS and CDR2 FQNEAQ. Trimming took 5 bases from V and 4 from J; bases not matched to a gene: 14. The CDR3 reads CASSHPPTGMGYEQYF. For the CDR3, the DNA is TGTGCCAGCAGCCACCCCCCGACAGGGATGGGGTACGAGCAGTACTTC.

The chain is built from TRBV11-1 and TRBJ2-2; D is possibly TRBD1 (6 bases). Between the trimmed V and J ends, which lost 5 bases and 4 bases, there was a span of 14 bases. This CDR3 spans 15 amino acids. Germline assignment: CDR1 SGHAT and CDR2 FQDESV (reference sequence). Here the CDR3 reads CASSPIFRGTGELFF. The CDR3 DNA sequence: TGTGCCAGCAGCCCGATATTCAGGGGCACCGGGGAGCTGTTTTTT.

The V gene is TRBV19, the J gene TRBJ1-1, with 8 bases lining up with TRBD1. Losses at the gene ends were 7 bases for V and 6 bases for J; bases not matched to a gene: 13. The CDR3 runs 15 residues. The germline V gene encodes CDR1 LNHDA and CDR2 SQIVND (reference sequence). As DNA, the CDR3 is TGTGCCAGTATAGGGTTCCGGACAGGGCGTTCTGAAGCTTTCTTT. As protein: CASIGFRTGRSEAFF.

The J gene is TRBJ2-2, the V gene TRBV28; 9 bases map to TRBD2. The CDR3 covers 16 residues. V lost 7 bases and J lost 1; bases outside the gene matches: 7. Germline loops: CDR1 MDHEN, CDR2 SYDVKM. CDR3 amino acids: CASNQSGRMNTGELFF. DNA of the CDR3: TGTGCCAGCAATCAGAGCGGGAGGATGAACACCGGGGAGCTGTTTTTT.

The V gene is TRBV19, the J gene TRBJ1-5, with no clear D. Germline-derived CDR1 and CDR2 are LNHDA and SQIVND (reference sequence). Trimming cost V 3 bases and J 9 bases, with 12 bases left between them. The CDR3 consists of 13 residues. As DNA, the CDR3 is TGTGCCAGTAGTATGCGGGGTGAGGGGCCCCAGCATTTT. Its translation: CASSMRGEGPQHF. The full variable domain, rest sourced from reference TRBV19 and TRBJ1-5, is DGGITQSPKYLFRKEGQNVTLSCEQNLNHDAMYWYRQDPGQGLRLIYYSQIVNDFQKGDIAEGYSVSREKKESFPLTVTSAQKNPTAFYLCASSMRGEGPQHFGDGTRLSIL.

The rearrangement links TRBV2 to TRBJ2-1; D gene ambiguous. Trimming pared 5 bases from V and 10 bases from J, leaving 6 bases between. The CDR3 sequence is 10 residues long. Germline assignment: CDR1 SNHLY and CDR2 FYNNEI. The CDR3 region is CASSSVEQFF. The DNA of the CDR3 is TGTGCCAGCAGTTCGGTGGAGCAGTTCTTC.